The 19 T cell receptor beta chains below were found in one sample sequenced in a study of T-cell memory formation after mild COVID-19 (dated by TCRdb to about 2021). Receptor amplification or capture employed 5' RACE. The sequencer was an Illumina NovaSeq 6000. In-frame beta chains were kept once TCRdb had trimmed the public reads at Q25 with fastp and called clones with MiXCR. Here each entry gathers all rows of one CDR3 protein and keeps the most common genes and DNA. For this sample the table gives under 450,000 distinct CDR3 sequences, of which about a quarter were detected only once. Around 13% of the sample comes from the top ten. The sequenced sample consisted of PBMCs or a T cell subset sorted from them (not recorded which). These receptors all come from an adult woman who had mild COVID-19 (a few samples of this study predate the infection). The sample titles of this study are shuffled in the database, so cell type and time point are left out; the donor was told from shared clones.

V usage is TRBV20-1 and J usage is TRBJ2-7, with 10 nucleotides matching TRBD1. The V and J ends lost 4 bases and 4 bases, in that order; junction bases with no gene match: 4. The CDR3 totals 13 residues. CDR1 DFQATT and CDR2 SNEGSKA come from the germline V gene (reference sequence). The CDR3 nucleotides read TGCAGTGCTACCGACAGGGGGCGGTACGAGCAGTACTTC. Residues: CSATDRGRYEQYF.

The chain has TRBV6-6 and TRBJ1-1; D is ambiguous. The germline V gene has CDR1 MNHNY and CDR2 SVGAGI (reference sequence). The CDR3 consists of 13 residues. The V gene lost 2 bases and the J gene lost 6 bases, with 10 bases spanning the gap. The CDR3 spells CASSYGGAAEAFF. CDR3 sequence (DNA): TGTGCCAGCAGTTACGGTGGCGCCGCTGAAGCTTTCTTT.

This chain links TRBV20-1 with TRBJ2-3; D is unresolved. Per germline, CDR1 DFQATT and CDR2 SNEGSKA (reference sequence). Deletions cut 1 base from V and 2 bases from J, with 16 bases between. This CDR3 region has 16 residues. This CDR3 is CSARVLSRPLTDTQYF. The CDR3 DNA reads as TGCAGTGCTAGAGTGCTTAGCCGTCCTCTCACAGATACGCAGTATTTT.

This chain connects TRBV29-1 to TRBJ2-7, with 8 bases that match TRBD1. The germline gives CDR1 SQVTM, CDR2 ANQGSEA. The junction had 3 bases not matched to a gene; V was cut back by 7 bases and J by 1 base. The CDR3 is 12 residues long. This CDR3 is CSGQGRSYEQYF. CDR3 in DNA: TGCAGCGGACAGGGGAGATCCTACGAGCAGTACTTC.

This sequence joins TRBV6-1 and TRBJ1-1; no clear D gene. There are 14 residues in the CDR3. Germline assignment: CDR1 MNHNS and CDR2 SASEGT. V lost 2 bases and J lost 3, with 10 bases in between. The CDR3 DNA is TGTGCCAGCAGTGAATCCTACAGACACACTGAAGCTTTCTTT. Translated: CASSESYRHTEAFF.

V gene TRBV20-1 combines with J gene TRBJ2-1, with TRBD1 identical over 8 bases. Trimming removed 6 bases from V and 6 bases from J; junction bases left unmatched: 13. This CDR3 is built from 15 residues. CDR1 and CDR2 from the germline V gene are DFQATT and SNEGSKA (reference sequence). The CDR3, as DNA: TGCAGTGCGCTAGCCCAGGGGACAGGTACCAATGAGCAGTTCTTC. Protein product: CSALAQGTGTNEQFF.

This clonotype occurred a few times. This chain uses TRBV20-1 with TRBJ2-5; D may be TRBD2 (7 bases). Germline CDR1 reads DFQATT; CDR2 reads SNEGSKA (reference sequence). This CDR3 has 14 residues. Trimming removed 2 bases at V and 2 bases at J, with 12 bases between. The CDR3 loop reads CSARQGRGQETQYF. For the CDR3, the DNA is TGCAGTGCTAGACAGGGGAGGGGGCAAGAGACCCAGTACTTC.

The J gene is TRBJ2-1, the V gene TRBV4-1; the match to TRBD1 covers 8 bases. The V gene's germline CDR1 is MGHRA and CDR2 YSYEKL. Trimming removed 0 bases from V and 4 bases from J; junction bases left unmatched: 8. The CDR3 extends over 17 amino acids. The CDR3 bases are TGCGCCAGCAGCCAAGATTTGTGGACAGGGAAATACAATGAGCAGTTCTTC. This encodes CASSQDLWTGKYNEQFF.

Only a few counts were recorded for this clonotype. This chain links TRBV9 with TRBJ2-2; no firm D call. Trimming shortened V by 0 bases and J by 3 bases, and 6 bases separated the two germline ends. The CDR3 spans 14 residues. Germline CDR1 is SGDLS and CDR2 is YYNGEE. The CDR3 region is CASSVDRYTGELFF. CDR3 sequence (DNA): TGTGCCAGCAGCGTAGACAGATACACCGGGGAGCTGTTTTTT.

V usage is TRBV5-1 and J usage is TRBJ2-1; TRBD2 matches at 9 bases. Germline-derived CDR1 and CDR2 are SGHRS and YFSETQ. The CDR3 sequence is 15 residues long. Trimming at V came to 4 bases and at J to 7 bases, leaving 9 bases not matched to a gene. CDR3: CASSPGPGLANEQFF. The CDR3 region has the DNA TGCGCCAGCAGCCCAGGCCCGGGACTAGCTAATGAGCAGTTCTTC.

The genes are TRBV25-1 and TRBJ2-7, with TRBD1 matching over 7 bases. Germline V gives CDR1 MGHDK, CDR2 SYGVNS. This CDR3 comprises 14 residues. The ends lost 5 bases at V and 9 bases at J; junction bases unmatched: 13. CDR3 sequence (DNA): TGTGCCAGCAGTCAACCGGGACAGACTACCGGGCAGTACTTC. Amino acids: CASSQPGQTTGQYF.

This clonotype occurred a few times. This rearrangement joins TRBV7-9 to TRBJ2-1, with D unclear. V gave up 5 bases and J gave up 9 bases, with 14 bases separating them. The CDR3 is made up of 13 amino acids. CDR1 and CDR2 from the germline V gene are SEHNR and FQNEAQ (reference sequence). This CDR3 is CASSPVGFSEQFF. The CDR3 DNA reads TGTGCCAGCAGCCCCGTCGGATTCAGTGAGCAGTTCTTC.

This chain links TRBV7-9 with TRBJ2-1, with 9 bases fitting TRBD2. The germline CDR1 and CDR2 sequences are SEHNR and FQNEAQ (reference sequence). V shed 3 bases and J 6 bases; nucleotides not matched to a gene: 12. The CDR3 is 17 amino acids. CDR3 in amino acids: CASSLDWGSGGPNEQFF. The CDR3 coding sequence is TGTGCCAGCAGCTTGGATTGGGGCAGCGGGGGGCCCAATGAGCAGTTCTTC.

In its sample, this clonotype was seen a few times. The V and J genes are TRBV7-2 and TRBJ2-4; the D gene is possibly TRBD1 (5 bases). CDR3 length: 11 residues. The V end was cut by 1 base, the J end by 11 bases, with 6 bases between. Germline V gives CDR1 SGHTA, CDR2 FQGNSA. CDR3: CASSLDRFQYF. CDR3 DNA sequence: TGTGCCAGCAGCTTAGACAGGTTTCAGTACTTC.

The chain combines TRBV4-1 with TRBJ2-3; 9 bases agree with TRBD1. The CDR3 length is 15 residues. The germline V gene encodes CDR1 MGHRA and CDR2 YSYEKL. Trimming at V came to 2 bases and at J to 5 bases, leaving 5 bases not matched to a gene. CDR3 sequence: CASSQTGQGIDTQYF. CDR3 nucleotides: TGCGCCAGCAGCCAAACCGGACAGGGGATAGATACGCAGTATTTT.

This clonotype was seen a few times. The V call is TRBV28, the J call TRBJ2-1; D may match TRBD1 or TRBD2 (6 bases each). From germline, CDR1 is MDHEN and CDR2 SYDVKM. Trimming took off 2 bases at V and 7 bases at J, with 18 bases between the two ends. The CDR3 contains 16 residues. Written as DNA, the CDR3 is TGTGCCAGCAGTTTAAGGGGTCGAGGGGGGCGGAATGAGCAGTTCTTC. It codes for CASSLRGRGGRNEQFF.

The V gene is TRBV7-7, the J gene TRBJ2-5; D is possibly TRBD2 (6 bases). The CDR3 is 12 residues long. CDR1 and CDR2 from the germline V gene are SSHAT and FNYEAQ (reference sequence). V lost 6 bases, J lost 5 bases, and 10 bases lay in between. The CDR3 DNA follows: TGTGCCAGCAGAGGTAGCGGTGAGACCCAGTACTTC. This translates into CASRGSGETQYF.

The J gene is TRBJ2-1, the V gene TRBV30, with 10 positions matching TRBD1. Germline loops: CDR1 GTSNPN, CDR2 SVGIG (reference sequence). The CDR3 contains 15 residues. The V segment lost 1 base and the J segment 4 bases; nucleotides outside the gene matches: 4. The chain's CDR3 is CAWSARDRGYNEQFF. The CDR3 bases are TGTGCCTGGAGTGCCCGGGACAGGGGATACAATGAGCAGTTCTTC.

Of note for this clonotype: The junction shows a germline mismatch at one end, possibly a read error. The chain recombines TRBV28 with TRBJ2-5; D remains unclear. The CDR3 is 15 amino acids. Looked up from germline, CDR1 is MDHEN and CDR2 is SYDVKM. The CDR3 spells CASSLVAGFRETQYF. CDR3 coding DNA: TGTGCTAGCAGTTTAGTTGCTGGGTTTAGGGAGACCCAGTACTTC.